One sample yielded the 14 T cell receptor beta chains listed below, sequenced in a study of cytomegalovirus exposure and HLA in healthy donors. This PCR relied on a set of 60 Vbeta primers and 13 Jbeta primers. Sequencing was performed with immunoSEQ multiplex PCR; in TCRdb, only in-frame clones are kept and a portion is missing. The sample lists around 130,000 clones, around 83% occurring once. The sequenced material came from PBMCs. Receptor source: a girl aged 2 to 10 in good health and CMV-seronegative.

In this sample, this clone turned up a few times. The V gene is TRBV27, the J gene TRBJ1-2, with D hard to call. The germline V gene encodes CDR1 MNHEY and CDR2 SMNVEV (reference sequence). V was shortened by 1 base and J by 8 bases, with 17 bases between the two germline ends. The CDR3 length is 15 residues. In DNA, the CDR3 is TGTGCCAGCAGTTTATGGGGAGGTCAGAACGGGGGCTACACCTTC. Amino acid sequence: CASSLWGGQNGGYTF.

The chain joins TRBV14 to TRBJ2-7; 11 bases map to TRBD2. CDR3 length equals 17 residues. Germline assignment: CDR1 SGHDN and CDR2 FVKESK. V shed 0 bases and J 3 bases; nucleotides not matched to a gene: 7. CDR3 nucleotide sequence: TGTGCCAGCAGCCAAGAAGGACTAGCGGGCATACTCTACGAGCAGTACTTC. Its translation: CASSQEGLAGILYEQYF.

V usage is TRBV5-1 and J usage is TRBJ2-5; 10 bases map to TRBD2. Germline V gene sequence: CDR1 SGHRS, CDR2 YFSETQ. J lost 1 base, V lost 0 bases, and 3 bases had no gene match. This CDR3 has 16 residues. This chain's CDR3 is CASSLVPSGSQETQYF. The CDR3 region has the DNA TGCGCCAGCAGCTTGGTACCTAGCGGGAGCCAAGAGACCCAGTACTTC.

This clone was detected a few times. The V call is TRBV4-1, the J call TRBJ1-1; no definite D call. The CDR3 runs to 14 residues. Germline V gives CDR1 MGHRA, CDR2 YSYEKL. The V end lost 4 bases, the J end lost 6 bases, and 15 bases lay between the germline ends. The CDR3 spells CASSLGWEASEAFF. CDR3 DNA: TGCGCCAGCAGCCTGGGATGGGAGGCGTCTGAAGCTTTCTTT.

In this sample, this clone turned up once. The chain has TRBV7-9 and TRBJ2-7, with 8 positions matching TRBD2. The CDR3 sequence is 18 residues long. Germline V gene lookup returns CDR1 SEHNR and CDR2 FQNEAQ (reference sequence). Losses at the gene ends were 0 bases for V and 7 bases for J; bases not matched to a gene: 17. The CDR3 sequence: CASSLASGGGPTSQEQYF. CDR3 DNA: TGTGCCAGCAGCTTAGCTTCTGGCGGGGGGCCAACCTCCCAGGAGCAGTACTTC.

The chain links TRBV5-5 to TRBJ2-2; TRBD1 aligns across 11 bases. The V and J ends lost 3 bases and 6 bases, in that order; junction bases with no gene match: 4. Germline assignment: CDR1 SGHKS and CDR2 YYEKEE (reference sequence). This CDR3 has 15 amino acids. The CDR3 is CASSSWTGGSGELFF. In DNA form, the CDR3 reads TGTGCCAGCAGCTCATGGACAGGGGGCTCCGGGGAGCTGTTTTTT.

This clone was seen a few times. V and J are TRBV5-1 and TRBJ1-1, with D possibly TRBD1 on 5 matching bases. The CDR3 length is 14 residues. CDR1 and CDR2 (germline): SGHRS, YFSETQ. Deletions cut 4 bases from V and 10 bases from J, with 20 bases between. CDR3 residues: CASSQGQTTDGAFF. CDR3 nucleotides: TGCGCCAGCAGCCAAGGACAAACCACTGACGGAGCTTTCTTT.

The chain has TRBV19 and TRBJ1-5, with 7 bases fitting TRBD1. The V and J ends lost 7 bases and 3 bases, in that order; junction bases with no gene match: 6. CDR1 LNHDA and CDR2 SQIVND come from the germline V gene (reference sequence). There are 14 residues in the CDR3. The CDR3 coding sequence is TGTGCCAGTATTAGGCAGGGGGACAATCAGCCCCAGCATTTT. Amino acids: CASIRQGDNQPQHF. Full variable domain (outside the CDR3, taken from reference TRBV19 and TRBJ1-5): DGGITQSPKYLFRKEGQNVTLSCEQNLNHDAMYWYRQDPGQGLRLIYYSQIVNDFQKGDIAEGYSVSREKKESFPLTVTSAQKNPTAFYLCASIRQGDNQPQHFGDGTRLSIL.

The chain joins TRBV10-1 to TRBJ2-5; a weak D match, TRBD1 (6 bases). The CDR3 consists of 12 residues. Germline values: CDR1 WNHNN, CDR2 SYGVQD (reference sequence). V lost 4 bases, J lost 4 bases, and 7 bases lay in between. This CDR3 is CASSGGRETQYF. Here the CDR3 DNA reads TGCGCCAGCAGTGGGGGGCGAGAGACCCAGTACTTC.

The gene calls are TRBV30 and TRBJ1-5; D not certain. The CDR3 is made up of 18 amino acids. V shed 3 bases and J shed 9 bases, with 30 bases lying between them. Germline V gene sequence: CDR1 GTSNPN, CDR2 SVGIG (reference sequence). The CDR3 region has the DNA TGTGCCTGGAGCCTAACCTCTGGTGCAAGAAATTTTTTCCGGCCCCAGCATTTT. It yields the protein CAWSLTSGARNFFRPQHF. Combining the CDR3 with reference TRBV30 and TRBJ1-5 gives the whole variable domain SQTIHQWPATLVQPVGSPLSLECTVEGTSNPNLYWYRQAAGRGLQLLFYSVGIGQISSEVPQNLSASRPQDRQFILSSKKLLLSDSGFYLCAWSLTSGARNFFRPQHFGDGTRLSIL.

V gene TRBV29-1 combines with J gene TRBJ1-5, with D uncertain. V gave up 4 bases and J gave up 7 bases, with 14 bases separating them. Germline CDR1 and CDR2: SQVTM and ANQGSEA. This CDR3 comprises 13 residues. The CDR3 spells CSVVEAPGQPQHF. CDR3 coding DNA: TGCAGCGTTGTTGAGGCCCCGGGGCAGCCCCAGCATTTT.

The CDR3 nucleotides read TGTGCCAGCAGTGAGGGGACAGGGGTCTCCTATGGCTACACCTTC. This translates into CASSEGTGVSYGYTF. V and J are TRBV2 and TRBJ1-2, with 10 nucleotides matching TRBD1. This CDR3 has 15 amino acids. Germline-derived CDR1 and CDR2 are SNHLY and FYNNEI. The ends lost 3 bases at V and 4 bases at J; junction bases unmatched: 5.

This rearrangement joins TRBV6-1 to TRBJ1-5; 7 bases align to TRBD1. V gave up 3 bases and J gave up 4 bases; unmatched junction bases: 3. Germline V CDR1 and CDR2: MNHNS, SASEGT. The length of the CDR3 is 14 residues. The CDR3 coding sequence is TGTGCCAGCAGTGATATGGGACAGAATCAGCCCCAGCATTTT. Protein sequence: CASSDMGQNQPQHF.

The chain couples TRBV27 to TRBJ1-1; no clear D. Germline V gene lookup returns CDR1 MNHEY and CDR2 SMNVEV (reference sequence). With 3 bases removed from V and 3 bases from J, the gap between germline ends came to 8 bases. The CDR3 totals 13 residues. The CDR3 sequence: CASSLRLDTEAFF. The CDR3 nucleotides are TGTGCCAGCAGTTTGCGCCTCGACACTGAAGCTTTCTTT.